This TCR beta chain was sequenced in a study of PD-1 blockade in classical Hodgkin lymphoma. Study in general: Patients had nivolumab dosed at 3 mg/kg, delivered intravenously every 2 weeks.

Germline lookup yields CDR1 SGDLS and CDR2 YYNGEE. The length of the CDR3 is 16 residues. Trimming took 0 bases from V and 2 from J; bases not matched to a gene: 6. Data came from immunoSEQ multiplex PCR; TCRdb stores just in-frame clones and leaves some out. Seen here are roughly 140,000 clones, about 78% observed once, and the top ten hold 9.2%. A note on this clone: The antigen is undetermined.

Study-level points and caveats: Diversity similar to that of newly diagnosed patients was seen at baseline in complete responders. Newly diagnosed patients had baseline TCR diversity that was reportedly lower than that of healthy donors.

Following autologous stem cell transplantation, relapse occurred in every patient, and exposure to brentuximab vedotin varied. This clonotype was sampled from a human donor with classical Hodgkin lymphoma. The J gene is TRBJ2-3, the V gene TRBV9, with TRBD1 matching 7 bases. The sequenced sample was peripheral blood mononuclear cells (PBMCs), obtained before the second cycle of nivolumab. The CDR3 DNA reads TGTGCCAGCAGCGTAGGGGACAGCCTTTTCACAGATACGCAGTATTTT. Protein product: CASSVGDSLFTDTQYF.